The clone carrying this TCR beta chain came up many times. For the diagnoses, clinical symptoms, serum thyroxine and TRAb, thyroid ultrasound and orbital computed tomography were used. These data are taken from a study of T cells in Graves' hyperthyroidism and ophthalmopathy. Amplified regions were TCR beta CDR3 sequences from RNA transcripts. In the first-round RT-PCR of the TCR CDR3, the HTBI primer set was used. TCRdb passed the multiplex PCR reads through MiXCR, listing each CDR3 protein once. The profile shows 600,000 or so distinct CDR3 sequences, about 14% of them singletons. CDR1 is MNHEY, CDR2 SMNVEV, per germline (reference sequence). Losses at the gene ends were 7 bases for V and 1 base for J; bases not matched to a gene: 8. This CDR3 contains 15 residues.

The gene calls are TRBV27 and TRBJ2-5; 8 bases match TRBD1. The TCR originated in a woman in her fifties or sixties with Graves' ophthalmopathy. The sample comprised blood. CDR3 loop: CASTKGGTGQETQYF. Here the CDR3 DNA reads TGTGCCAGCACCAAAGGGGGGACAGGCCAAGAGACCCAGTACTTC.